The clone carrying this T cell receptor (beta chain) was seen a few times. This sample is drawn from a study of cytomegalovirus exposure and HLA in healthy donors. This CDR3 is built from 16 residues. Germline trimming cut 4 bases from V and 2 bases from J; bases unmatched to any gene: 7. Per germline, CDR1 SGHRS and CDR2 YFSETQ. The PCR ran on 60 Vbeta and 13 Jbeta primers. TCRdb keeps only in-frame clones here, not all; method: immunoSEQ multiplex PCR. The table lists approximately 160,000 clones, approximately 80% of them singletons, with about 9.1% in the top ten. Sequencing was done on a sample of PBMCs. V and J are TRBV5-1 and TRBJ2-2; 8 positions agree with TRBD1. This receptor was taken from a man aged 18 to 30 in good health and CMV-seropositive. The CDR3: CASSGGQGFNTGELFF. The DNA for the CDR3 is TGCGCCAGCAGCGGCGGACAGGGCTTTAACACCGGGGAGCTGTTTTTT.